The clone carrying this T cell receptor (beta chain) showed up many times. The antigen is undetermined. This sample is drawn from a study of regulatory T cells in long-lasting Graves disease. Across the study: Graves' patients, newly diagnosed, had taken antithyroid drugs under 3 months.

Stated time point: newly diagnosed GD, antithyroid drugs for less than 3 months. Isolated PBMC RNA provided the starting material for the TCR library. Patients were enrolled at an endocrinology department in Xi'an, China. According to the study, TCR beta libraries were built with iRepertoire HTBI primers and CDR3-region Arm-PCR. TCRdb re-called the multiplex PCR reads through MiXCR, storing one row per CDR3 protein. The sample consists of 440,000 or so distinct CDR3 sequences, approximately 15% of them appearing once. Trimming at V came to 3 bases and at J to 12 bases, leaving 5 bases not matched to a gene. CDR1 and CDR2 from the germline V gene are LGHDT and YNNKEL (reference sequence). The CDR3 has 12 residues. General study points: Among samples with persistent disease, TRBV28, TRBJ1-2 and TRBJ2-5 were favored.

The sample was also linked to a second study, of T cells in Graves' hyperthyroidism and ophthalmopathy.

Source: peripheral blood mononuclear cells (PBMCs), taken at new diagnosis, from a patient treated with antithyroid drugs. The clonotype comes from a woman aged 30 to 39 with Graves disease. J is TRBJ1-5 and V is TRBV3-1, with 7 bases identical to TRBD1. The chain's CDR3 is CASSQGGQVQHF. The CDR3 bases are TGTGCCAGCAGCCAGGGAGGACAGGTCCAGCATTTT.